This TCR beta chain was identified during a study of T-cell memory formation after mild COVID-19. Study results and limitations: CM and EM subsets held most contracting CD4+ clones; EMRA held CD8+ ones.

MiXCR was run by TCRdb on the 5' RACE reads, yielding one entry per CDR3 protein. The profile covers a few hundred thousand distinct CDR3 sequences, with approximately 9% appearing a single time and 22% taken by the ten largest. Trimming pared 0 bases from V and 1 base from J, leaving 7 bases between. Germline assignment: CDR1 LGHDT and CDR2 YNNKEL (reference sequence). This CDR3 spans 16 amino acids. On this clonotype itself: Its antigen is undetermined.

Sequenced input: PBMCs or a T cell subset sorted from them (not recorded which). The TCR comes from a man aged 18 to 35 who had mild COVID-19 (a few samples of this study predate the infection). Cell type and time point are not known. The chain has TRBV3-1 and TRBJ2-6; unclear D gene. The CDR3 nucleotides read TGTGCCAGCAGCCAAGAATCCGGGTCTGGGGCCAACGTCCTGACTTTC. It translates to CASSQESGSGANVLTF.